Listed below are T cell receptor beta chains from one sample, sequenced in a study of blood T cell repertoires in COVID-19. Measured with immunoSEQ multiplex PCR; TCRdb has only the in-frame clones, and not every one. The sample shows about 120,000 clones, over 70% of them seen only once. The sample consisted of peripheral blood. These TCRs come from an older man with acute or convalescent COVID-19. Both conserved end residues are part of each CDR3. D genes are given only for firm matches. Size is omitted from some rows. Given values are once, few, many or a class for expanded clones.

j_call: TRBJ2-5; d_call: TRBD2; clone_size: .; v_call: TRBV13; cdr3_aa: CASSPSRAGGRETQYF; cdr3_nt: TGTGCCAGCAGCCCTAGCCGAGCGGGGGGGCGGGAGACCCAGTACTTC
j_call: TRBJ1-2; d_call: .; clone_size: .; v_call: TRBV20-1; cdr3_aa: CSAGGGHNYGYTF; cdr3_nt: TGCAGTGCTGGTGGGGGGCATAACTATGGCTACACCTTC
j_call: TRBJ2-3; d_call: TRBD1; clone_size: .; v_call: TRBV9; cdr3_aa: CASSVAGQGGTDTQYF; cdr3_nt: TGTGCCAGCAGCGTAGCAGGACAGGGTGGAACAGATACGCAGTATTTT
j_call: TRBJ2-2; d_call: TRBD1; clone_size: .; v_call: TRBV5-1; cdr3_aa: CASSFGQENTGELFF; cdr3_nt: TGCGCCAGCAGCTTCGGACAGGAGAACACCGGGGAGCTGTTTTTT
j_call: TRBJ1-2; d_call: .; clone_size: .; v_call: TRBV18; cdr3_aa: CASSPPDNINYGYTF; cdr3_nt: TGTGCCAGCTCACCACCGGACAACATTAACTATGGCTACACCTTC
j_call: TRBJ2-5; d_call: TRBD2; clone_size: many; v_call: TRBV6-4; cdr3_aa: CASSGLTSGGDCRETQYF; cdr3_nt: TGTGCCAGCAGTGGATTGACTAGCGGGGGGGATTGTCGAGAGACCCAGTACTTC
j_call: TRBJ1-2; d_call: .; clone_size: .; v_call: TRBV7-9; cdr3_aa: CASSNTGKVFSGYTF; cdr3_nt: TGTGCCAGCTCGAACACAGGGAAAGTTTTCAGTGGCTACACCTTC
j_call: TRBJ1-5; d_call: TRBD1; clone_size: .; v_call: TRBV7-8; cdr3_aa: CASSSGQGANQPQHF; cdr3_nt: TGTGCCAGCAGCAGCGGACAGGGGGCCAATCAGCCCCAGCATTTT
j_call: TRBJ1-5; d_call: TRBD1; clone_size: few; v_call: TRBV6-2/TRBV6-3; cdr3_aa: CASSHLQGALNQPQHF; cdr3_nt: TGTGCCAGCAGCCACTTACAGGGGGCCCTCAATCAGCCCCAGCATTTT
j_call: TRBJ2-5; d_call: .; clone_size: .; v_call: TRBV29-1; cdr3_aa: CSVEDRTRGGWETQYF; cdr3_nt: TGCAGCGTTGAAGATCGGACTAGGGGGGGCTGGGAGACCCAGTACTTC
j_call: TRBJ1-3; d_call: TRBD1; clone_size: .; v_call: TRBV7-2; cdr3_aa: CASKRGGTGGGLGNTIYF; cdr3_nt: TGTGCCAGCAAAAGAGGGGGGACAGGGGGCGGCCTCGGAAACACCATATATTTT
j_call: TRBJ1-2; d_call: TRBD1; clone_size: few; v_call: TRBV6-5; cdr3_aa: CASSNLGTGSSGYTF; cdr3_nt: TGTGCCAGCAGCAACCTCGGGACAGGGAGTTCTGGCTACACCTTC
j_call: TRBJ1-5; d_call: .; clone_size: .; v_call: TRBV27; cdr3_aa: CASAQNRGSQPQHF; cdr3_nt: TGTGCCAGCGCCCAAAACCGGGGAAGTCAGCCCCAGCATTTT
j_call: TRBJ1-3; d_call: TRBD1; clone_size: once; v_call: TRBV7-8; cdr3_aa: CASSSRQGNGNTIYF; cdr3_nt: TGTGCCAGCAGCTCCCGACAGGGTAATGGAAACACCATATATTTT
j_call: TRBJ1-1; d_call: .; clone_size: few; v_call: TRBV4-2; cdr3_aa: CASSQVDRNTEAFF; cdr3_nt: TGTGCCAGCAGCCAAGTCGACAGGAACACTGAAGCTTTCTTT
j_call: TRBJ1-1; d_call: .; clone_size: once; v_call: TRBV7-9; cdr3_aa: CASRDSRALGEAFF; cdr3_nt: TGTGCCAGCAGGGATTCCAGGGCTCTGGGTGAAGCTTTCTTT
j_call: TRBJ1-2; d_call: .; clone_size: .; v_call: TRBV28; cdr3_aa: CASSGTSLNYGYTF; cdr3_nt: TGTGCCAGCAGTGGGACATCCCTTAACTATGGCTACACCTTC
j_call: TRBJ2-7; d_call: TRBD1; clone_size: .; v_call: TRBV5-1; cdr3_aa: CASSLTGGYEQYF; cdr3_nt: TGCGCCAGCAGCTTGACAGGGGGGTACGAGCAGTACTTC
j_call: TRBJ1-1; d_call: .; clone_size: .; v_call: TRBV6-2/TRBV6-3; cdr3_aa: CASSTTPVNTEAFF; cdr3_nt: TGTGCCAGCAGTACCACCCCAGTGAACACTGAAGCTTTCTTT
j_call: TRBJ1-1; d_call: .; clone_size: .; v_call: TRBV10-3; cdr3_aa: CAISDGGEAFF; cdr3_nt: TGTGCCATCAGTGACGGCGGTGAAGCTTTCTTT
j_call: TRBJ2-2; d_call: TRBD1; clone_size: .; v_call: TRBV19; cdr3_aa: CASSTQGIAGELFF; cdr3_nt: TGTGCCAGTAGTACACAGGGGATCGCCGGGGAGCTGTTTTTT
j_call: TRBJ2-7; d_call: .; clone_size: .; v_call: TRBV9; cdr3_aa: CANSGGSEDSYEQYF; cdr3_nt: TGTGCCAACTCCGGAGGGTCTGAGGACTCCTACGAGCAGTACTTC
j_call: TRBJ1-5; d_call: .; clone_size: .; v_call: TRBV5-6; cdr3_aa: CASSLSGGNQPQHF; cdr3_nt: TGTGCCAGCAGCTTGTCCGGGGGCAATCAGCCCCAGCATTTT
j_call: TRBJ2-7; d_call: .; clone_size: .; v_call: TRBV11-1; cdr3_aa: CASSLAPRQYEQYF; cdr3_nt: TGTGCCAGCAGCTTAGCTCCGAGACAGTACGAGCAGTACTTC
j_call: TRBJ1-5; d_call: .; clone_size: few; v_call: TRBV2; cdr3_aa: CASSDYSNQPQHF; cdr3_nt: TGTGCCAGCAGCGACTATAGCAATCAGCCCCAGCATTTT
j_call: TRBJ1-1; d_call: .; clone_size: .; v_call: TRBV25-1; cdr3_aa: CASSEYGTEAFF; cdr3_nt: TGTGCCAGCAGTGAATACGGCACTGAAGCTTTCTTT
j_call: TRBJ1-1; d_call: .; clone_size: .; v_call: TRBV3-1/TRBV3-2; cdr3_aa: CASSHRGTMNTEAFF; cdr3_nt: TGTGCCAGCAGCCATAGGGGTACCATGAACACTGAAGCTTTCTTT
j_call: TRBJ1-2; d_call: .; clone_size: .; v_call: TRBV2; cdr3_aa: CASSSEYRGYTF; cdr3_nt: TGTGCCAGCAGTAGCGAGTACAGGGGCTACACCTTC
j_call: TRBJ2-1; d_call: .; clone_size: .; v_call: TRBV7-3; cdr3_aa: CASSPRGTVVNEQFF; cdr3_nt: TGTGCCAGCAGCCCGAGGGGGACGGTGGTCAATGAGCAGTTCTTC
j_call: TRBJ1-2; d_call: .; clone_size: once; v_call: TRBV2; cdr3_aa: CASSPDKGYGYTF; cdr3_nt: TGTGCCAGCAGCCCGGACAAAGGGTACGGCTACACCTTC
j_call: TRBJ2-4; d_call: TRBD1; clone_size: .; v_call: TRBV13; cdr3_aa: CASSGDRGREISLAKNIQYF; cdr3_nt: TGTGCCAGCAGCGGGGACAGGGGCCGCGAGATTTCCCTAGCCAAAAACATTCAGTACTTC
j_call: TRBJ2-7; d_call: TRBD1; clone_size: .; v_call: TRBV2; cdr3_aa: CASSDRGQGAEQYF; cdr3_nt: TGTGCCAGCAGTGACCGGGGACAGGGGGCCGAGCAGTACTTC
j_call: TRBJ1-2; d_call: TRBD1; clone_size: .; v_call: TRBV29-1; cdr3_aa: CSVETRGQGKYGYTF; cdr3_nt: TGCAGCGTTGAGACTCGGGGACAGGGAAAATATGGCTACACCTTC
j_call: TRBJ2-7; d_call: .; clone_size: .; v_call: TRBV25-1; cdr3_aa: CASTTVYEQYF; cdr3_nt: TGTGCCAGCACCACTGTATACGAGCAGTACTTC
j_call: TRBJ1-2; d_call: TRBD1; clone_size: .; v_call: TRBV2; cdr3_aa: CASSEQGAGGYTF; cdr3_nt: TGTGCCAGCAGTGAACAGGGGGCTGGGGGCTACACCTTC
j_call: TRBJ2-2; d_call: .; clone_size: .; v_call: TRBV3-1/TRBV3-2; cdr3_aa: CASSQGPGGIGELFF; cdr3_nt: TGTGCCAGCAGCCAAGGACCAGGGGGGATCGGGGAGCTGTTTTTT
j_call: TRBJ2-3; d_call: TRBD2; clone_size: .; v_call: TRBV5-1; cdr3_aa: CASRTSGGAGRDTQYF; cdr3_nt: TGCGCCAGCAGGACTAGCGGGGGGGCCGGGAGAGATACGCAGTATTTT
j_call: TRBJ1-3; d_call: .; clone_size: .; v_call: TRBV7-9; cdr3_aa: CASSFYTGTGNTIYF; cdr3_nt: TGTGCCAGCAGTTTTTATACAGGGACTGGAAACACCATATATTTT
j_call: TRBJ1-2; d_call: .; clone_size: few; v_call: TRBV5-8; cdr3_aa: CASSLAPAGDYGYTF; cdr3_nt: TGTGCCAGCAGCTTGGCCCCGGCAGGGGACTATGGCTACACCTTC
j_call: TRBJ1-2; d_call: .; clone_size: few; v_call: TRBV19; cdr3_aa: CASSIGGLVYGYTF; cdr3_nt: TGTGCCAGTAGTATAGGAGGACTAGTCTATGGCTACACCTTC
j_call: TRBJ1-2; d_call: .; clone_size: .; v_call: TRBV7-3; cdr3_aa: CASSPGTLANYGYTF; cdr3_nt: TGTGCCAGCAGCCCAGGGACATTGGCTAACTATGGCTACACCTTC
j_call: TRBJ2-5; d_call: TRBD2; clone_size: few; v_call: TRBV6-4; cdr3_aa: CASSVSALAGQETQYF; cdr3_nt: TGTGCCAGCAGTGTGAGCGCACTAGCGGGGCAGGAGACCCAGTACTTC
j_call: TRBJ2-2; d_call: .; clone_size: .; v_call: TRBV4-3; cdr3_aa: CASSQETNTGELFF; cdr3_nt: TGCGCCAGCAGCCAAGAGACTAACACCGGGGAGCTGTTTTTT
j_call: TRBJ1-2; d_call: .; clone_size: few; v_call: TRBV5-4; cdr3_aa: CATQLGGGGLDYGYTF; cdr3_nt: TGTGCCACCCAGCTTGGTGGCGGGGGATTAGACTATGGCTACACCTTC
j_call: TRBJ1-1; d_call: .; clone_size: .; v_call: TRBV6-5; cdr3_aa: CASSKQQGELGGF; cdr3_nt: TGTGCCAGCAGTAAACAACAGGGAGAATTAGGTGGATTT
j_call: TRBJ1-6; d_call: .; clone_size: once; v_call: TRBV5-4; cdr3_aa: CASSYQQGANSPLHF; cdr3_nt: TGTGCCAGCAGCTACCAACAGGGCGCGAATTCACCCCTCCACTTT